The 21 T cell receptor beta chains given below trace back to one sample, sequenced in a study of radiotherapy plus CTLA-4 blockade in lung cancer. Libraries were prepared by immunoSEQ multiplex PCR; TCRdb keeps only in-frame clonotypes and omits some of them. There are over 80,000 clones in the sample; 83% occur only once, and more than 0.75% lies in the top ten. The specimen comprised peripheral blood, sampled from a patient treated with radiotherapy plus ipilimumab. These receptors were obtained from a human donor with non-small cell lung cancer who had stable disease on radiotherapy plus ipilimumab.

V gene TRBV6-1 combines with J gene TRBJ2-5; the D is unclear. The V end was cut by 3 bases, the J end by 1 base, with 6 bases between. In germline, CDR1 is MNHNS, CDR2 SASEGT. This CDR3 has 13 residues. CDR3 amino acids: CASSDLVQETQYF. The CDR3 DNA sequence: TGTGCCAGCAGTGATTTAGTCCAAGAGACCCAGTACTTC.

This chain connects TRBV30 to TRBJ1-5, with 9 bases identical to TRBD1. Germline CDR1 and CDR2: GTSNPN and SVGIG (reference sequence). This CDR3 region has 15 residues. V lost 2 bases to trimming and J lost 3 bases; unmatched junction nucleotides: 5. The CDR3 DNA sequence: TGTGCCTGGAGTCAGGGACAGGGAATCAATCAGCCCCAGCATTTT. Translating gives CAWSQGQGINQPQHF.

The chain recombines TRBV5-1 with TRBJ1-3; no reliable D call. Trimming removed 4 bases from V and 0 bases from J, with 11 bases in between. The CDR3 has 15 amino acids. Germline V CDR1 and CDR2: SGHRS, YFSETQ. DNA for the CDR3: TGCGCCAGCAGCCCCGATGGCTTCTCTGGAAACACCATATATTTT. Translating it yields CASSPDGFSGNTIYF.

V is TRBV6-4 and J is TRBJ1-4; unclear D gene. From germline, CDR1 is MRHNA and CDR2 SNTAGT. The CDR3 runs to 11 residues. Between the trimmed V and J ends, which lost 7 bases and 8 bases, there was a span of 8 bases. CDR3 sequence reads: CASTSGEKLFF. The CDR3 DNA reads as TGTGCCAGCACAAGCGGGGAAAAACTGTTTTTT.

The chain couples TRBV6-1 to TRBJ1-5, with no clear D. This CDR3 region has 15 residues. Germline CDR1 and CDR2: MNHNS and SASEGT. V was pared by 3 bases and J by 2 bases, with 11 bases between. The CDR3: CASSEEGLRNQPQHF. CDR3 sequence (DNA): TGTGCCAGCAGTGAGGAAGGGTTGCGCAATCAGCCCCAGCATTTT.

The V call is TRBV2, the J call TRBJ1-4; D possibly corresponds to TRBD1 (6 bases). V was trimmed by 4 bases and J by 8 bases, leaving 14 bases between them. The germline V gene encodes CDR1 SNHLY and CDR2 FYNNEI. The CDR3 is made up of 14 amino acids. Here the CDR3 DNA reads TGTGCCAGCAGTGGGGAGACAGGTGGGGAAAAACTGTTTTTT. Its protein product is CASSGETGGEKLFF.

The chain has TRBV11-1 and TRBJ2-7; 7 positions agree with TRBD2. The germline V gene has CDR1 SGHAT and CDR2 FQDESV (reference sequence). The CDR3 has 13 residues. J was trimmed by 0 bases and V by 4 bases; bases with no gene match: 0. The CDR3 loop reads CASSWGGSYEQYF. As DNA, the CDR3 is TGTGCCAGCAGCTGGGGGGGCTCCTACGAGCAGTACTTC. Complete variable domain (other parts from reference TRBV11-1 and TRBJ2-7): EAEVAQSPRYKITEKSQAVAFWCDPISGHATLYWYRQILGQGPELLVQFQDESVVDDSQLPKDRFSAERLKGVDSTLKIQPAELGDSAMYLCASSWGGSYEQYFGPGTRLTVT.

The genes are TRBV7-2 and TRBJ1-5; D not certain. The V end was cut by 4 bases, the J end by 0 bases, with 10 bases between. In germline, CDR1 is SGHTA, CDR2 FQGNSA. This CDR3 contains 15 residues. Here the CDR3 reads CASSSSTTSNQPQHF. The CDR3 nucleotides read TGTGCCAGCAGCTCGTCGACAACTAGCAATCAGCCCCAGCATTTT.

The chain links TRBV19 to TRBJ1-2; no clear D gene. The ends were cut back, 4 bases at V and 2 bases at J, with 14 bases in the middle. Germline-derived CDR1 and CDR2 are LNHDA and SQIVND (reference sequence). The CDR3 is 15 residues long. The CDR3 loop is CASSRPKAANYGYTF. The CDR3, as DNA: TGTGCCAGTAGTAGGCCGAAGGCAGCGAACTATGGCTACACCTTC.

V usage is TRBV6-6 and J usage is TRBJ2-5, with 13 nucleotides matching TRBD2. The germline gives CDR1 MNHNY, CDR2 SVGAGI (reference sequence). This CDR3 region has 16 residues. The trim removed 4 bases at V and 1 base at J, leaving 3 bases unmatched. The CDR3 reads CASSSGLAGSQETQYF. DNA of the CDR3: TGTGCCAGCAGTTCGGGACTAGCGGGGTCCCAAGAGACCCAGTACTTC.

This rearrangement joins TRBV5-8 to TRBJ1-1; 7 positions agree with TRBD1. The CDR3 contains 16 residues. CDR1 is SGHTS and CDR2 is YDEGEE in the germline V gene. J lost 1 base, V lost 5 bases, and 11 bases had no gene match. In DNA form, the CDR3 reads TGTGCCAGCAGACTCGAGACCGGGACAGCGAACACTGAAGCTTTCTTT. Its translation is CASRLETGTANTEAFF.

The chain couples TRBV30 to TRBJ1-4, with D possibly matching TRBD1 (5 bases). CDR3 size: 14 residues. From germline, CDR1 is GTSNPN and CDR2 SVGIG (reference sequence). V lost 1 base and J 8 bases, leaving 14 bases between the germline ends. The CDR3 nucleotides are TGTGCCTGGAGTGCAGGGAGTTTCAGAGAAAAACTGTTTTTT. Amino acid sequence: CAWSAGSFREKLFF.

The V and J genes are TRBV30 and TRBJ1-2, with TRBD1 matching over 12 bases. Germline V lookup: CDR1 GTSNPN, CDR2 SVGIG (reference sequence). The CDR3 covers 12 residues. V was pared by 7 bases and J by 7 bases, with 4 bases of the junction left unmatched. The CDR3 protein is CALGQGARGYTF. In DNA form, the CDR3 reads TGTGCCTTGGGACAGGGGGCGCGTGGCTACACCTTC.

The chain joins TRBV6-5 to TRBJ1-4; D is perhaps TRBD1 (5 bases). Per germline, CDR1 MNHEY and CDR2 SVGAGI. Trimming left V 7 bases short and J 5 bases short, with 17 bases between. The CDR3 consists of 15 residues. CDR3 DNA sequence: TGTGCCAGCACCCTCAGCGGGGGGAAGAATGAAAAACTGTTTTTT. Translated: CASTLSGGKNEKLFF.

V is TRBV21-1 and J is TRBJ1-3. TRBV21-1 is a listed pseudogene. This CDR3 spans 20 amino acids. The CDR3 protein is CASSKTEKTAGGLSGNTIYF. As DNA, the CDR3 is TGTGCCAGCAGCAAAACCGAAAAAACCGCTGGGGGACTCTCTGGAAACACCATATATTTT.

The chain combines TRBV6-1 with TRBJ2-1; D gene uncertain. Trimming shortened V by 4 bases and J by 0 bases, and 7 bases separated the two germline ends. The CDR3 runs 14 residues. Germline V gene lookup returns CDR1 MNHNS and CDR2 SASEGT. The CDR3 spells CASSALSSYNEQFF. The CDR3 DNA reads TGTGCCAGCAGTGCGCTTAGCTCCTACAATGAGCAGTTCTTC.

The rearrangement links TRBV6-5 to TRBJ2-7; TRBD2 is a possible D gene (5 bases). CDR1 is MNHEY and CDR2 is SVGAGI in the germline V gene. CDR3 length: 13 residues. V lost 7 bases, J lost 8 bases, and 18 bases lay in between. The CDR3 DNA is TGTGCCAGCAAAAGGACTGATCACGGGAAGCAGTACTTC. The encoded protein is CASKRTDHGKQYF.

The V gene is TRBV28, the J gene TRBJ1-3, with a possible D match to TRBD1 (6 bases). Trimming removed 7 bases at V and 8 bases at J, with 18 bases between. The CDR3 is made up of 14 amino acids. Looked up from germline, CDR1 is MDHEN and CDR2 is SYDVKM. The CDR3 bases are TGTGCCAGCATCCCACCGACAGGTGGGGACACCATATATTTT. This gives the protein CASIPPTGGDTIYF.

The chain combines TRBV5-1 with TRBJ1-4; 8 bases fit TRBD1. Germline V CDR1 and CDR2: SGHRS, YFSETQ. The CDR3 loop spans 15 amino acids. V was pared by 4 bases and J by 13 bases, with 15 bases of the junction left unmatched. The CDR3 loop is CASSRRQGAPWGLFF. The CDR3 nucleotides are TGCGCCAGCAGCCGGCGTCAGGGGGCCCCGTGGGGACTGTTTTTT.

V gene TRBV7-2 combines with J gene TRBJ2-3, with D tentatively TRBD2 (6 bases). The CDR3 covers 14 residues. Trimming pared 4 bases from V and 4 bases from J, leaving 12 bases between. The germline gives CDR1 SGHTA, CDR2 FQGNSA. CDR3 coding DNA: TGTGCCAGCAGCTCTTGGGGGGTGGCAGATACGCAGTATTTT. The encoded protein is CASSSWGVADTQYF.

The CDR3 nucleotides read TGTGCCAGCAGTTACACGGACGGAACTAGCAATCAGCCCCAGCATTTT. Protein sequence: CASSYTDGTSNQPQHF. The chain uses TRBV6-5 and TRBJ1-5; no definite D call. The CDR3 covers 16 residues. Germline V lookup: CDR1 MNHEY, CDR2 SVGAGI. Trimming stripped 2 bases from V and 0 bases from J, with 11 bases between.